This TCR beta chain was sequenced in a study of shared clonotypes between healthy human individuals (dated by TCRdb to the early 2020s). About the study as a whole: The cohort comprised two women and a few men aged 18 to 49 years. For each donor, CD4 naive and CD4 memory were each run on three plates, CD8 naive on two plates, and CD8 memory on one plate. Blood TCR repertoires of roughly five healthy adults were deeply sequenced to estimate repertoire size and the extent of clonotype sharing between individuals. To increase sequencing depth and limit assay-specific biases, TCR repertoire library preparation and sequencing were carried out by different laboratories using diverse techniques. Leukapheresis yielded between about 0.8 and 8.9 billion PBMCs per donor.

The donors were healthy, HIV-negative adults who had no recently reported acute infections or vaccinations. All donors were Caucasian adults living in Nashville, Tennessee, USA. CD4+ T cells were enriched through magnetic negative selection, after which naive cells were positively selected on CD45RA and the remaining negative fraction served as the memory subset. Blood was obtained by leukapheresis, after which PBMCs were separated by Ficoll-Histopaque density gradient centrifugation and cryopreserved in liquid nitrogen vapor phase. Analytical flow cytometry was used to check the purity and quantity of every magnetically sorted T cell population. From each sorted fraction, genomic DNA was isolated and quantified by UV absorbance on a Nanodrop 2000c. As for this clone: Its antigen specificity is not known. Base quality data are lacking; no much larger clone is found one base away.

The paper as a whole reports these results and caveats: Incomplete sequencing was indicated by rarefaction of sorted-subset datasets, despite the large sequencing depth. The genetic and exposure-history diversity represented was limited by the small number of donors. Compared with non-shared clonotypes, the clonotypes found in all four sorted-subset donors had higher generation probabilities. Roughly 5.2% of naive CD4, 3.5% of naive CD8, 2.3% of memory CD4, and more than 0.35% of memory CD8 clonotypes were shared across several donors. Sampling was restricted to blood, and TCR repertoires in tissue are likely to differ from TCR repertoires in blood. Pairwise subsampling led to the expectation that sequencing depth would affect the degree of clonotype sharing among donors. Estimated clonotype richness was generally larger for naive than for memory subsets.

Using the deep immunoSEQ assay, multiplex PCR amplified TCR CDR3 regions from genomic DNA. Extracted genomic DNA from each cell subset was spread evenly across all wells of several immunoSEQ 96-well plates, with each plate serving as a replicate. For sorted subsets, each replicate PCR was loaded with 200 ng genomic DNA, equivalent to 25,000 to 35,000 T cell genomes. The purified libraries were quantified using a Qubit 3.0 fluorometer, sized with a Bioanalyzer 2100, and then quantified again using the KAPA Library Quantification kit. Every immunoSEQ 96-well plate was sequenced on a dedicated single-read 150-cycle Illumina NextSeq 550 flow cell. The authors' pipeline ran thus. Because only junctional sequences without quality scores were contained in the immunoSEQ output, filtering matching that applied to full-length reads could not be performed. Sequences were annotated with PyIR, a Python wrapper for IgBLAST v1.9, and V/J genes and CDR3 were assigned using IMGT germline references. Reads with weak V/J assignments (E-value above 1e-6), missing CDR3, stop codons, out-of-frame junctions, or ambiguous translated residues were removed. V3J clonotypes were defined by identical inferred V gene, J gene, and CDR3 amino acid sequence. The percentage overlap between two repertoires was calculated by dividing the number of shared unique clonotypes by the size of the smaller repertoire. RTK rarefaction, the Chao1 estimator, and Recon v2.1 estimates of unobserved clonotypes were used to assess repertoire richness. Generation probabilities were computed with OLGA for all TCRbeta clonotypes obtained by the gDNA method from a handful of donors. TCRdb limited this immuneACCESS table to in-frame rearrangements with V and J called. A share of clones is missing; checked studies link under half to unresolved V genes, and the rest is unexplained. V, J and clone size derive from that table, while D and trimming were established from the DNA sequence. The sample table shows approximately 1,000,000 clones, and 75% to 85% are seen once. The top ten hold approximately 0.56% of the sample.

Sequencing was done on a sample of memory CD4+ T cells from PBMCs. What this sample's cell subset or site label stands for: CD45RA-negative fraction. The sequence derives from a man in his late teens or twenties in good health. Some clones in this sample may be carry-over from other donors' samples.

CDR3 reads: CAISGHNFNYGYTF. The DNA is TGTGCCATCAGCGGACATAATTTTAACTATGGCTACACCTTC. Recombination joined TRBV10-3 with TRBJ1-2, and TRBD1 may be the D gene, going by 5 matching bases. The CDR1 and CDR2 encoded by the germline V gene are ENHRY and SYGVKD. V and J are truncated by 6 bases and 1 base respectively, leaving an intervening sequence of 12 bases. Reading from cysteine to phenylalanine, the CDR3 counts 14 amino acids. Kept here is only the CDR3 DNA, which spans 42 bases and is read in frame from base 1.